This T cell receptor (beta chain) was captured by sequencing in a study of T cells in Graves' hyperthyroidism and ophthalmopathy (dated by TCRdb to between 2019 and 2020). At the level of the whole study: Peripheral blood samples were taken at initial diagnosis, before any treatment was given. To identify TCR V-J signatures that set the groups apart, the researchers used a discovery cohort of more than 95 patients, made up of 40 to 45 with Graves' ophthalmopathy and 57 with stable Graves' hyperthyroidism. Prospective prediction of ophthalmopathy was tested in an independent validation cohort consisting of about 19 hyperthyroidism patients and 15 or so patients who later progressed to ophthalmopathy. For training and testing, the approximately 92 patients in the discovery cohort were randomly divided in a 7:3 ratio. In addition, the study compared T-cell repertoires in thyroid tissue and in blood from five or six Graves' hyperthyroidism patients. After sampling, hyperthyroidism patients received methimazole starting at 30 mg daily, and ophthalmopathy patients received high-dose intravenous methylprednisolone. According to the paper, TCR Vbeta CDR3 sequencing was carried out on over 130 peripheral blood samples, which came from 40 to 45 ophthalmopathy, around 74 hyperthyroidism and 17 progressor patients.

This clonotype has just a few counts. Its binding antigen is unknown. Base qualities are not provided; no much larger clone lies one nucleotide away. Taken from the germline V gene (reference sequence), the CDR1 and CDR2 loops are MNHEY and SMNVEV. V loses 0 bases at its end and J loses 1 base; junction bases beyond the gene matches: 6. CDR3 length: 17 amino acids, cysteine to phenylalanine. The CDR3 DNA has 51 bases and is translated from base 1. The TCR beta CDR3 regions were amplified from RNA transcripts. The TCR CDR3 was subjected to a first round of RT-PCR using the HTBI primer set and the Qiagen OneStep RT-PCR kit. A second multiplex PCR round built the libraries, followed by size selection and purification. Sequencing of the libraries was done on an Illumina HiSeq2000 using paired-end 100 bp reads. Regarding the original processing steps: SOAPnuke was used to process the raw data, with reads discarded if the reads contained adapters or uncalled bases, had a mean Phred below 15, or lacked an exact constant-primer or identifier match. High-quality paired reads were merged with COPE v1.2.5, and unique nucleotide sequences were defined as clonotypes. Clonotypes were aligned to IMGT TRBV, TRBD and TRBJ reference segments using MiTCR v1.1. Analysis was restricted to V-J combinations with a frequency above 0.0001, which covered over 98% of repertoires. A TCS score was defined as the ratio of F50 (clonal expansion) to E x V (chaos), with BLOSUM62-based TCRdist applied between CDR3 peptides within each V-J. Welch's t-statistics and random forest reduced roughly 540 V-J features to 10 to 15, which were used in a naive Bayes classifier (R e1071). The public reads were reanalyzed by TCRdb: fastp trimming at Q25, MiXCR alignment, in-frame beta chains only. A single entry per CDR3 protein holds the most common genes and DNA from its merged rows. In this record, the V and J calls reflect TCRdb's handling and not the investigators' own analysis. Recorded for this sample are a few hundred thousand distinct CDR3 sequences; 15% to 20% of them occurred a single time. 15% to 20% of the sample lies in the top ten.

Points the paper makes about the study in general: In validation, the model predicted progression to ophthalmopathy with about 71% sensitivity and roughly 75% specificity, a median of roughly seven months before onset. Most expanded thyroid clonotypes (frequency above 0.001) were also detected in blood, suggesting blood repertoires may reflect thyroid immune responses. A model built on a 13 V-J signature distinguished ophthalmopathy from stable hyperthyroidism, reaching 85% to 90% sensitivity and approximately 83% specificity in cross-validation and 80%/75% in testing. Sample size was not statistically predetermined, and blinding of investigators to group allocation was not performed.

Ophthalmopathy patients had moderately to severely active disease, with a Clinical Activity Score of 3 or more, a NOSPECS grade of 4 or more, and a disease duration of less than 3 months. Exclusion was applied to patients with uncontrolled infections, other autoimmune diseases, pregnancy or lactation. Clinical symptoms, serum thyroxine and TRAb, thyroid ultrasound, and orbital computed tomography formed the basis for the diagnoses. PBMCs were isolated from 7.5 to 10 ml of fresh peripheral blood by Ficoll-Paque density gradient centrifugation. Total RNA was extracted with Trizol reagent, and quality was checked on an Agilent 2100 Bioanalyzer.

This clonotype was sampled from a woman younger than 30 with Graves' ophthalmopathy. This chain joins TRBV27 to TRBJ2-7; TRBD2 aligns with 10 central bases. Sequencing was done on a sample of blood. The CDR3 protein is CASSLSSWTSGSYEQYF. DNA sequence: TGTGCCAGCAGTTTATCGTCGTGGACTAGCGGATCCTACGAGCAGTACTTC.